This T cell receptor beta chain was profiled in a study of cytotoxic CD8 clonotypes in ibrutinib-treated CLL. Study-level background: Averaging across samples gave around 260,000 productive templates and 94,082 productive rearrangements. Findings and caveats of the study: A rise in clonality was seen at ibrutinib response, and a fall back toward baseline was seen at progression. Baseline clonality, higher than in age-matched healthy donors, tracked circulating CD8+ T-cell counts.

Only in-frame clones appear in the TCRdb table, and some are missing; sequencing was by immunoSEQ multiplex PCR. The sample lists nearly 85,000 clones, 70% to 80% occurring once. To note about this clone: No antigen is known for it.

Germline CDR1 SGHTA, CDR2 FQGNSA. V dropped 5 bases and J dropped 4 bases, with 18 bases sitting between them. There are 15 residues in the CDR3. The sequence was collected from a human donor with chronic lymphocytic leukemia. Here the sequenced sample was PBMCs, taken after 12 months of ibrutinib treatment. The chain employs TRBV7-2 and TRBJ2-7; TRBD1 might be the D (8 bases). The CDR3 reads CASSQTGGALYEQYF. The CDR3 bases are TGTGCCAGCAGCCAAACAGGGGGGGCCCTATACGAGCAGTACTTC.